The clone carrying this T cell receptor (beta chain) was picked up many times. Its antigen is not known. This CDR3 has 15 amino acids. Germline CDR1 and CDR2: SGHAT and FQNNGV. Trimming stripped 0 bases from V and 2 bases from J, with 11 bases between. Each diagnosis was grounded in clinical symptoms, serum thyroxine and TRAb, thyroid ultrasound, and orbital computed tomography. RNA transcripts yielded amplified TCR beta CDR3 regions. The HTBI primer set was used in a first-round RT-PCR of the TCR CDR3. One entry per CDR3 protein results from TCRdb running MiXCR on the multiplex PCR reads. This sample yields around 690,000 distinct CDR3 sequences, of which roughly a sixth are seen a single time; around 15% belongs to the top ten. This specimen belongs to a study of T cells in Graves' hyperthyroidism and ophthalmopathy. Broader study findings: From stable hyperthyroidism, ophthalmopathy was set apart by a 13 V-J model. Median prediction lead before ophthalmopathy onset was 5.5 to 7 months with the model. Blood held most thyroid clonotypes expanded above 0.001 frequency.

V usage is TRBV11-2 and J usage is TRBJ2-7; tentatively, D is TRBD2 (6 bases). Sequencing used blood. The clonotype originates from a man aged 45-65 years with Graves' hyperthyroidism. In DNA, the CDR3 is TGTGCCAGCAGCTTAGATCTAGCGAGGACCTACGAGCAGTACTTC. Its protein is CASSLDLARTYEQYF.